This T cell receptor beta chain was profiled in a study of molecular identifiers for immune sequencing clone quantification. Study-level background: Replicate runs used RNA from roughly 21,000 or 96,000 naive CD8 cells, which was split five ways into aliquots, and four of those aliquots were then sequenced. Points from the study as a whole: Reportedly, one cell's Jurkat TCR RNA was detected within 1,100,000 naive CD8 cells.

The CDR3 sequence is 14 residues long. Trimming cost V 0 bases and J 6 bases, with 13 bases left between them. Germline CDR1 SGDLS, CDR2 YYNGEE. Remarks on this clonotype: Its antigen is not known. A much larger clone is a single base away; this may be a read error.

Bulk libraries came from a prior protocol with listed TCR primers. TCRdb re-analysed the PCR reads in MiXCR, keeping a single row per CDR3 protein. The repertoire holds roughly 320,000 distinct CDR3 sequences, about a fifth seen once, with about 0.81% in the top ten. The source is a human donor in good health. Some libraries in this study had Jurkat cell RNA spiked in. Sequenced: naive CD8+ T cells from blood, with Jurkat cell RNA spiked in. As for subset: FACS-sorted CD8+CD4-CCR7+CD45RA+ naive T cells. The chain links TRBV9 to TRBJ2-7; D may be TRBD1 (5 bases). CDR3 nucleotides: TGTGCCAGCAGCGTAGTTGCAGGGTCGGGCGAGCAGTACTTC. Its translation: CASSVVAGSGEQYF.